This TCR beta chain was retrieved from a study of blood T cells in healthy people across ages. Study-level points and caveats: Naive and antigen-experienced cells could not be conclusively compared, given unsorted PBMCs.

Germline loops: CDR1 ENHRY, CDR2 SYGVKD. This CDR3 region has 17 residues. Germline trimming cut 10 bases from V and 6 bases from J; bases unmatched to any gene: 15. Comments on this clonotype: Its antigen is not identified.

The second PCR ran roughly 6 to 11 cycles with a sample-barcoded 5' primer and J-beta primers. One entry per CDR3 protein results from TCRdb running MiXCR on the 5' RACE reads. This sample has around 870,000 distinct CDR3 sequences; around 28% occur once, and the top ten carry around a sixth. The sample was blood. V is TRBV10-3 and J is TRBJ1-6, with TRBD1 identical over 10 bases. This sequence originates from a woman of 80 years or more in good health. The CDR3 protein is CATRSSGTGDFNSPLHF. The CDR3 DNA follows: TGTGCCACGAGGTCCTCCGGGACAGGGGATTTTAATTCACCCCTCCACTTT.